Given below is one TCR beta chain in context. Its cognate antigen is unknown. This sample was included in a study of a mutant IDH1 vaccine in newly diagnosed glioma. The overall study: The start of vaccination came 4-6 weeks after radiotherapy alone, or with temozolomide cycles. Broader study findings: It was approximately 93% of patients that developed vaccine-induced immune responses.

Measured with immunoSEQ multiplex PCR; TCRdb has only the in-frame clones, and not every one. The sample holds about 94,000 clones, about 90% seen once. Stated time point: week 47, end of study. Vaccination used 300 ug of mutant IDH1 20-mer peptide per dose, with topical imiquimod. CDR1 is SGDLS and CDR2 is YYNGEE in the germline V gene. There are 14 residues in the CDR3. Trimming took off 3 bases at V and 0 bases at J, with 10 bases between the two ends. The chain has TRBV9 and TRBJ2-7, with no clear D. Sequenced material: PBMCs, taken from a glioma patient whose treatment included an IDH1 peptide vaccine. The sequence was obtained from a woman aged 45-65 years with glioma. The DNA for the CDR3 is TGTGCCAGCAGCGCCGGGTCACTCTCCTACGAGCAGTACTTC. This sequence encodes CASSAGSLSYEQYF.